This T cell receptor beta chain originates from a study of blood T cell repertoires in COVID-19. Measured with immunoSEQ multiplex PCR; TCRdb has only the in-frame clones, and not every one. The sample has 130,000 to 150,000 clones; 88% are singletons. Clinical history reported by participants formed the basis on which cohorts were assigned. Trimming took 0 bases from V and 6 from J, leaving 12 bases between them. The CDR3 is 15 residues long. CDR1 is LGHNA, CDR2 YSLEER, per germline. The receptor's source is a woman aged 25 to 45 with acute COVID-19. The sample comprised PBMCs or T cells enriched from blood (not recorded which). J is TRBJ1-5 and V is TRBV4-3, with D maybe TRBD1 (5 bases). CDR3 nucleotides: TGCGCCAGCAGCCAAGATATGACAGTTGGTCAGCCCCAGCATTTT. Residues: CASSQDMTVGQPQHF.